This T cell receptor beta chain was captured by sequencing in a study of blood T cell repertoires in COVID-19. A single count supports this clone. Authors' data handling: The authors estimated nucleated cell counts from reference gene primer amplification. Only in-frame clones appear in the TCRdb table, and some are missing; sequencing was by immunoSEQ multiplex PCR. V and J calls and clone size come straight from that table; D and trimming were deduced from the DNA. Among more than 250,000 clones listed, about nine tenths were seen once. Per the germline V gene, CDR1 is PRHDT and CDR2 is FYEKMQ (reference sequence). Trimming cost V 5 bases and J 4 bases; bases outside gene matches: 8. The CDR3 totals 16 residues.

Sequencing used peripheral blood. The chain employs TRBV13 and TRBJ1-2; 12 bases are a match to TRBD1. This clonotype was obtained from a woman aged 50 to 65 with COVID-19, enrolled during active disease. The CDR3 sequence is CASSVSGTGGFYGYTF. The CDR3 nucleotides read TGTGCCAGCAGCGTCTCCGGGACAGGGGGCTTCTATGGCTACACCTTC.